The 26 T cell receptor beta chains below were found in one sample sequenced in a study of identifying expanded T cells in peripheral blood. The repertoire was sequenced with immunoSEQ multiplex PCR; TCRdb's copy has only in-frame clones and lacks some. The sample has 110,000 or so clones; 88% are singletons. The sequenced sample consisted of blood. These receptor sequences come from a person between 18 and 75 years old in good health.

This clone was found a few times. V gene TRBV6-5 combines with J gene TRBJ2-7, with 10 nucleotides matching TRBD1. Looked up from germline, CDR1 is MNHEY and CDR2 is SVGAGI. Germline trimming cut 6 bases from V and 6 bases from J; bases unmatched to any gene: 8. This CDR3 has 14 amino acids. CDR3 DNA sequence: TGTGCCAGCAGGGGGGGGACAGGGGTTGTCGAGCAGTACTTC. Residues: CASRGGTGVVEQYF.

The rearrangement joins TRBV7-2 to TRBJ2-1; D might be TRBD1 (5 bases). This CDR3 is built from 15 residues. CDR1 and CDR2 (germline): SGHTA, FQGNSA. V was trimmed by 0 bases and J by 2 bases, leaving 8 bases between them. For the CDR3, the DNA is TGTGCCAGCAGCTTAGCCGGACAACCCTACAATGAGCAGTTCTTC. Translating it yields CASSLAGQPYNEQFF.

The chain recombines TRBV7-3 with TRBJ2-2; the D gene is possibly TRBD2 (5 bases). V was clipped by 2 bases and J by 6 bases, with 7 bases between them. The V gene's germline CDR1 is SGHTA and CDR2 FQGTGA. The CDR3 covers 13 residues. CDR3 DNA: TGTGCCAGCAGCTTATCGGGGTCCGGGGAGCTGTTTTTT. It codes for CASSLSGSGELFF.

This clone was seen more than once but under ten times. V usage is TRBV7-6 and J usage is TRBJ1-4; D is unresolved. The CDR3 has 17 residues. V lost 1 base to trimming and J lost 0 bases, with 12 bases between them. In germline, CDR1 is SGHVS, CDR2 FNYEAQ. The CDR3 is CASSLDVSGATNEKLFF. For the CDR3, the DNA is TGTGCCAGCAGCTTAGACGTCAGCGGGGCAACTAATGAAAAACTGTTTTTT.

V is TRBV5-8 and J is TRBJ1-2; tentative D call: TRBD1 (5 bases). V dropped 4 bases and J dropped 12 bases, with 22 bases sitting between them. Germline CDR1 and CDR2: SGHTS and YDEGEE. The CDR3 is 14 amino acids. This CDR3 reads CASSHRDGIYGDTF. The CDR3 DNA follows: TGTGCCAGCAGCCATCGGGACGGTATTTATGGGGACACCTTC.

The rearrangement joins TRBV14 to TRBJ2-2; D is ambiguous. Germline CDR1 and CDR2: SGHDN and FVKESK. V lost 4 bases to trimming and J lost 8 bases, with 20 bases between them. This CDR3 is 16 amino acids long. The CDR3: CASSLQDALFPGELFF. In nucleotides, the CDR3 is TGTGCCAGCAGCCTACAAGACGCGTTGTTTCCGGGGGAGCTGTTTTTT. Full variable domain (rest looked up from reference TRBV14 and TRBJ2-2): EAGVTQFPSHSVIEKGQTVTLRCDPISGHDNLYWYRRVMGKEIKFLLHFVKESKQDESGMPNNRFLAERTGGTYSTLKVQPAELEDSGVYFCASSLQDALFPGELFFGEGSRLTVL.

This clone showed up just once. CDR3 loop: CASSLLPGYPLLYEQFF. The CDR3 nucleotides read TGTGCCAGTAGTCTTCTGCCAGGGTACCCTCTTTTATATGAGCAGTTCTTC. The chain recombines TRBV19 with TRBJ2-1, with D perhaps matching TRBD1 (5 bases). The V end lost 5 bases, the J end lost 8 bases, and 25 bases lay between the germline ends. This CDR3 region has 17 residues. The germline V gene has CDR1 LNHDA and CDR2 SQIVND (reference sequence).

The chain couples TRBV6-5 to TRBJ1-2; TRBD1 might be the D (6 bases). The length of the CDR3 is 15 residues. The V and J ends lost 6 bases and 7 bases respectively, with 21 bases between them. Germline CDR1 reads MNHEY; CDR2 reads SVGAGI. Written as DNA, the CDR3 is TGTGCCAGCAGACCTAATCGGGGGGCGGGTTTTGGCTACACCTTC. Amino acids: CASRPNRGAGFGYTF.

The rearrangement joins TRBV11-3 to TRBJ2-3; no clear D. V shed 4 bases and J shed 2 bases, with 4 bases lying between them. Looked up from germline, CDR1 is SGHNT and CDR2 is YENEEA. The CDR3 has 12 residues. CDR3 region: CASSSNTDTQYF. CDR3 in DNA: TGTGCCAGCAGCTCAAACACAGATACGCAGTATTTT.

The chain has TRBV15 and TRBJ2-7; 7 bases map to TRBD1. Per the germline V gene, CDR1 is LNHNV and CDR2 is YYDKDF (reference sequence). Unmatched junction bases numbered 5, after V lost 4 bases and J lost 2 bases. This CDR3 comprises 14 residues. The CDR3 nucleotides are TGTGCCACCAGCACGTGGGACAGCCCCTACGAGCAGTACTTC. Amino acids: CATSTWDSPYEQYF.

The gene calls are TRBV11-2 and TRBJ2-3; D not certain. The ends were cut back, 4 bases at V and 2 bases at J, with 13 bases in the middle. This CDR3 spans 15 amino acids. From germline, CDR1 is SGHAT and CDR2 FQNNGV. The CDR3: CASSSREFYTDTQYF. CDR3 DNA: TGTGCCAGCAGCTCCCGTGAGTTTTACACAGATACGCAGTATTTT.

This clone is a singleton in its sample. CDR3 region: CASRGLGTDTQYF. The CDR3 DNA sequence: TGTGCCAGCAGGGGGCTTGGGACAGATACGCAGTATTTT. The chain joins TRBV9 to TRBJ2-3, with D possibly TRBD1 on 5 matching bases. Trimming removed 5 bases at V and 3 bases at J, with 10 bases between. The CDR3 is 13 amino acids. The germline V gene encodes CDR1 SGDLS and CDR2 YYNGEE.

Only a few counts were recorded for this clone. This chain uses TRBV7-9 with TRBJ1-1; the D is unclear. The CDR3 contains 14 residues. CDR1 and CDR2 (germline): SEHNR, FQNEAQ (reference sequence). V was trimmed by 7 bases and J by 3 bases, leaving 15 bases between them. The CDR3 protein is CASMLAGLDTEAFF. CDR3 coding DNA: TGTGCCAGCATGCTCGCGGGGTTGGACACTGAAGCTTTCTTT.

CDR3 residues: CASSSLGILMNTEAFF. Here the CDR3 DNA reads TGTGCCAGCAGTTCTTTAGGGATTCTCATGAACACTGAAGCTTTCTTT. The chain links TRBV6-5 to TRBJ1-1, with D unresolved. The CDR3 totals 16 residues. Germline values: CDR1 MNHEY, CDR2 SVGAGI. V was cut by 4 bases and J by 0 bases, with 15 bases left in between.

The J gene is TRBJ1-1, the V gene TRBV19; D is undetermined. This CDR3 region has 13 residues. Germline CDR1 is LNHDA and CDR2 is SQIVND (reference sequence). Trimming took off 2 bases at V and 8 bases at J, with 12 bases between the two ends. The DNA for the CDR3 is TGTGCCAGTAGTATAAAAGGGCTGAGCGAAGCTTTCTTT. Protein sequence: CASSIKGLSEAFF.

The chain uses TRBV6-1 and TRBJ1-1; a weak D match, TRBD1 (5 bases). V dropped 2 bases and J dropped 6 bases, with 10 bases sitting between them. Per germline, CDR1 MNHNS and CDR2 SASEGT. This CDR3 is 13 amino acids long. The CDR3 protein is CASSEPGFPEAFF. The CDR3 nucleotides are TGTGCCAGCAGTGAACCAGGGTTTCCTGAAGCTTTCTTT.

The rearrangement links TRBV2 to TRBJ1-2; D gene uncertain. Deletions cut 6 bases from V and 4 bases from J, with 6 bases between. This CDR3 comprises 11 residues. From germline, CDR1 is SNHLY and CDR2 FYNNEI. The CDR3 nucleotides read TGTGCCAGCAGACAGTCCTATGGCTACACCTTC. Translated: CASRQSYGYTF.

The CDR3: CASSYSTVALNTEAFF. CDR3 coding DNA: TGTGCCAGCAGTTACTCGACCGTAGCGCTGAACACTGAAGCTTTCTTT. This chain joins TRBV6-6 and TRBJ1-1; no clear D. V was shortened by 0 bases and J by 0 bases, with 11 bases between the two germline ends. Germline V gene data show CDR1 as MNHNY and CDR2 as SVGAGI (reference sequence). The CDR3 has 16 residues.

CDR3 nucleotides: TGTGCCAGCGGGGGGCCCTACACAGATACGCAGTATTTT. Translating gives CASGGPYTDTQYF. This chain joins TRBV2 and TRBJ2-3; D may be TRBD1 or TRBD2 (6 bases each). The CDR3 has 13 residues. Trimming removed 8 bases from V and 2 bases from J, with 11 bases in between. Germline loops: CDR1 SNHLY, CDR2 FYNNEI.

CDR3 nucleotides: TGTGCCAGCAACCGGGACCCCATAATCAATGAGCAGTTCTTC. Its protein is CASNRDPIINEQFF. The rearrangement joins TRBV6-5 to TRBJ2-1, with D tentatively TRBD1 or TRBD2 (5 bases each). V was pared by 7 bases and J by 6 bases, with 16 bases between. This CDR3 is 14 amino acids long. The germline gives CDR1 MNHEY, CDR2 SVGAGI.

The chain has TRBV29-1 and TRBJ1-3, with TRBD1 as a possible D gene (6 bases). The CDR3 contains 14 residues. V lost 6 bases to trimming and J lost 0 bases, with 12 bases between them. Germline V lookup: CDR1 SQVTM, CDR2 ANQGSEA. The CDR3 nucleotides read TGCAGCGTAGCCTCGACAGGCTCTGGAAACACCATATATTTT. This encodes CSVASTGSGNTIYF.

The chain employs TRBV10-3 and TRBJ2-5; TRBD2 agrees at 12 bases. The V and J ends lost 6 bases and 9 bases, in that order; junction bases with no gene match: 8. Germline CDR1 reads ENHRY; CDR2 reads SYGVKD. The CDR3 is made up of 14 amino acids. Here the CDR3 reads CAISGTSGQGSQYF. DNA for the CDR3: TGTGCCATCAGCGGGACTAGCGGGCAGGGGTCCCAGTACTTC.

This chain connects TRBV7-3 to TRBJ2-7, with no clear D. CDR1 and CDR2 (germline): SGHTA, FQGTGA. The V and J ends lost 2 bases and 1 base respectively, with 12 bases between them. The CDR3 runs to 15 residues. The CDR3 is CASSLSPDPSYEQYF. The DNA of the CDR3 is TGTGCCAGCAGCTTATCTCCGGACCCGTCCTACGAGCAGTACTTC.

This rearrangement joins TRBV18 to TRBJ1-2; tentative D call: TRBD1 (6 bases). V was clipped by 6 bases and J by 4 bases, with 12 bases between them. The germline CDR1 and CDR2 sequences are KGHSH and LQKENI. This CDR3 region has 13 residues. Here the CDR3 DNA reads TGTGCCAGCTCTTCCAGGGGCTCCTATGGCTACACCTTC. It specifies CASSSRGSYGYTF.

The chain employs TRBV9 and TRBJ2-3; TRBD2 aligns across 8 bases. With 0 bases clipped from V and 4 bases from J, the junction kept 7 bases outside the gene matches. Germline CDR1 reads SGDLS; CDR2 reads YYNGEE. The CDR3 contains 16 residues. The CDR3 DNA follows: TGTGCCAGCAGCGTAGGGGGAAGCGGGAGCCCAGATACGCAGTATTTT. Amino acid sequence: CASSVGGSGSPDTQYF.

The CDR3, as DNA: TGCGCCAGTCTCGGACAGGGATTTGGTGAAGCTTTCTTT. Translation: CASLGQGFGEAFF. The chain has TRBV10-1 and TRBJ1-1; 8 nucleotides match TRBD1. The trim removed 9 bases at V and 7 bases at J, leaving 10 bases unmatched. The germline gives CDR1 WNHNN, CDR2 SYGVQD (reference sequence). The CDR3 is 13 residues long.